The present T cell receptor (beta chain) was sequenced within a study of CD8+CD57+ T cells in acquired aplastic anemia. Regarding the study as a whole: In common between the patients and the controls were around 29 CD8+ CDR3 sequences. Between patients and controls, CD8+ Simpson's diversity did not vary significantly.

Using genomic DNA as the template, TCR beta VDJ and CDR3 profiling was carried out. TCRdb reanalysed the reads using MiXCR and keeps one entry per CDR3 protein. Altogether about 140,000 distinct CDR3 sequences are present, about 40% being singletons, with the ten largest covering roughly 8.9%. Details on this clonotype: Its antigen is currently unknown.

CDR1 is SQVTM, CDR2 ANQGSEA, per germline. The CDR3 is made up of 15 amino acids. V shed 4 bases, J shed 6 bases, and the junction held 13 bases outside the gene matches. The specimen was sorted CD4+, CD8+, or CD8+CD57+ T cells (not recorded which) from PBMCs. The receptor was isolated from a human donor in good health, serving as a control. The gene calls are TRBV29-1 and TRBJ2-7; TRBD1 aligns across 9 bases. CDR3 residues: CSVVRQGEGLREQYF. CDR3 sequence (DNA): TGCAGCGTTGTCAGACAGGGGGAAGGTCTACGCGAGCAGTACTTC.